This TCR beta chain was identified during a study of CD8 T cells in ankylosing spondylitis. Study-wide findings and caveats: Significant enrichment of disease-linked clones was reported in matched ankylosing spondylitis synovial fluid.

This clonotype was found a few times. Antigen specificity is unknown. Generation of TCR beta libraries employed quantitative 5'-RACE incorporating molecular barcodes. TCRdb reanalysed the 5' RACE reads using MiXCR and keeps one entry per CDR3 protein. The sample carries 200,000 or so distinct CDR3 sequences, over 10% recorded once. Germline assignment: CDR1 MNHEY and CDR2 SMNVEV (reference sequence). This CDR3 has 18 residues. Losses at the gene ends were 2 bases for V and 4 bases for J; bases not matched to a gene: 12. The source material was blood, either unsorted or a sorted T cell fraction (not recorded which). The sequence came from a female donor with ankylosing spondylitis or in good health (not recorded which). The rearrangement links TRBV27 to TRBJ2-3, with 10 bases that match TRBD2. The CDR3 coding sequence is TGTGCCAGCAGTTTAGAAGGTAGCGGGAGGCCTTTTGCAGATACGCAGTATTTT. It yields the protein CASSLEGSGRPFADTQYF.